The 30 T cell receptor beta chains reported below all come from one sample, sequenced in a study of vaccination effects on CD4 cells after COVID-19. Using viral peptide pools, the ViraFEST assay grew out antigen-specific CD4+ T cells prior to sequencing. With about 9 days of culture completed, CD4+ T cells were isolated. Participants each got two BNT162b2 or mRNA-1273 vaccine doses. Which antigens these TCRs recognize remains unknown. Clones were read by immunoSEQ multiplex PCR, and TCRdb kept only the in-frame ones, dropping some. The data hold 25,000 to 30,000 clones, with 75% to 90% observed a single time. The source material was CD4+ T cells from PBMCs cultured with SARS-CoV-2 spike peptides, sampled after COVID-19 vaccination. The source of these receptors is a human donor who received a COVID-19 vaccine. Some clones in this sample may be carry-over from other donors' samples.

This clone has only one observation. The chain is built from TRBV30 and TRBJ1-4; 7 bases are shared with TRBD1. With 3 bases clipped from V and 7 bases from J, the junction kept 5 bases outside the gene matches. CDR1 and CDR2 (germline): GTSNPN, SVGIG (reference sequence). The CDR3 covers 13 residues. CDR3 in amino acids: CAWRYRGREKLFF. DNA of the CDR3: TGTGCCTGGAGATACAGGGGTCGTGAAAAACTGTTTTTT.

The chain uses TRBV10-3 and TRBJ2-7; D possibly corresponds to TRBD2 (6 bases). Trimming removed 11 bases from V and 5 bases from J, with 19 bases in between. The CDR3 runs to 13 residues. CDR1 ENHRY and CDR2 SYGVKD come from the germline V gene. The CDR3 is CAPTTGDEHEQYV. The CDR3 DNA is TGTGCCCCAACGACGGGGGACGAGCACGAGCAGTACGTC.

The chain has TRBV19 and TRBJ1-4; no clear D gene. CDR3 length: 14 amino acids. Germline CDR1 reads LNHDA; CDR2 reads SQIVND (reference sequence). V was trimmed by 6 bases and J by 4 bases, leaving 12 bases between them. This CDR3 reads CASRGGYFNEKLFF. The CDR3 DNA reads TGTGCCAGTAGAGGCGGATACTTTAATGAAAAACTGTTTTTT.

This chain joins TRBV2 and TRBJ2-5, with a tentative D call TRBD1 (6 bases). The CDR3 loop spans 15 amino acids. The V end lost 6 bases, the J end lost 5 bases, and 19 bases lay between the germline ends. Germline CDR1 and CDR2: SNHLY and FYNNEI. CDR3 region: CASRQGLPMGETQYF. CDR3 DNA sequence: TGTGCCAGCAGGCAGGGGCTGCCCATGGGGGAGACCCAGTACTTC.

The rearrangement joins TRBV2 to TRBJ1-1, with 8 bases lining up with TRBD1. J gave up 4 bases and V 10 bases, and 8 bases lay outside the gene matches. This CDR3 is built from 13 residues. Germline CDR1 SNHLY, CDR2 FYNNEI. The CDR3: CATLQGAGTEAFF. The CDR3 DNA follows: TGTGCCACCTTGCAGGGGGCCGGCACTGAAGCTTTCTTT.

V usage is TRBV20-1 and J usage is TRBJ2-7; 7 nucleotides line up with TRBD1. The V gene's germline CDR1 is DFQATT and CDR2 SNEGSKA (reference sequence). The CDR3 length is 11 residues. DNA for the CDR3: TGCAGCAAACAGGGGACCTACGAGCAGTACTTC. This sequence encodes CSKQGTYEQYF.

This sequence joins TRBV6-5 and TRBJ1-2; D is unclear. Per germline, CDR1 MNHEY and CDR2 SVGAGI. The CDR3 has 14 residues. V lost 5 bases and J 5 bases, leaving 15 bases between the germline ends. CDR3 nucleotide sequence: TGTGCCAGCAGTCTGGATCACAGACGATATGGCTACACCTTC. Translating it yields CASSLDHRRYGYTF.

This clone showed up just once. The chain recombines TRBV7-8 with TRBJ2-2, with a tentative D call TRBD2 (6 bases). The length of the CDR3 is 16 residues. From germline, CDR1 is SGHVS and CDR2 FQNEAQ. Trimming took off 5 bases at V and 1 base at J, with 14 bases between the two ends. In DNA form, the CDR3 reads TGTGCCAGCAGCCCGCGGGACCGCTTGAACACCGGGGAGCTGTTTTTT. It codes for CASSPRDRLNTGELFF.

This clone has a handful of counts. This chain links TRBV9 with TRBJ1-1; D unclear. CDR1 and CDR2 (germline): SGDLS, YYNGEE. V lost 4 bases and J lost 4, with 14 bases in between. CDR3 length: 14 residues. This chain's CDR3 is CASSRSEGGTEAFF. CDR3 sequence (DNA): TGTGCCAGCAGCAGGTCGGAGGGAGGCACTGAAGCTTTCTTT. The full variable domain, rest sourced from reference TRBV9 and TRBJ1-1, is DSGVTQTPKHLITATGQRVTLRCSPRSGDLSVYWYQQSLDQGLQFLIQYYNGEERAKGNILERFSAQQFPDLHSELNLSSLELGDSALYFCASSRSEGGTEAFFGQGTRLTVV.

The chain carries TRBV4-1 and TRBJ2-1; perhaps TRBD2 as D (6 bases). Deletions cut 6 bases from V and 5 bases from J, with 17 bases between. The CDR3 extends over 15 amino acids. The germline CDR1 and CDR2 sequences are MGHRA and YSYEKL. The CDR3 is CASSYAGRKNNEQFF. CDR3 DNA sequence: TGCGCCAGCAGTTATGCGGGACGGAAGAACAATGAGCAGTTCTTC.

This clone was observed a few times. J is TRBJ2-7 and V is TRBV3-1 (or the pseudogene TRBV3-2), with 8 bases that match TRBD2. Germline CDR1 is LGHDT and CDR2 is YNNKEL (reference sequence). Trimming cost V 4 bases and J 5 bases; bases outside gene matches: 10. The CDR3 totals 15 residues. CDR3 sequence reads: CASSPRYRGGNEQYV. The CDR3 DNA sequence: TGTGCCAGCAGCCCGAGATACCGGGGGGGAAACGAGCAGTACGTC.

The chain uses TRBV7-3 and TRBJ2-4, with D maybe TRBD1 (6 bases). The CDR3 consists of 16 residues. Germline CDR1 SGHTA, CDR2 FQGTGA. Trimming took off 5 bases at V and 0 bases at J, with 14 bases between the two ends. The CDR3, as DNA: TGTGCCAGCAGCCCGGACAGTTCATTAGCCAAAAACATTCAGTACTTC. It encodes CASSPDSSLAKNIQYF.

V and J are TRBV18 and TRBJ2-6, with a weak D call TRBD1 (6 bases). The germline CDR1 and CDR2 sequences are KGHSH and LQKENI. This CDR3 region has 18 residues. V shed 3 bases and J shed 0 bases, with 15 bases lying between them. CDR3 sequence reads: CASSPSGHRSSGANVLTF. As DNA, the CDR3 is TGTGCCAGCTCACCGTCGGGACACCGAAGCTCTGGGGCCAACGTCCTGACTTTC. Complete variable domain (other parts from reference TRBV18 and TRBJ2-6): NAGVMQNPRHLVRRRGQEARLRCSPMKGHSHVYWYRQLPEEGLKFMVYLQKENIIDESGMPKERFSAEFPKEGPSILRIQQVVRGDSAAYFCASSPSGHRSSGANVLTFGAGSRLTVL.

The gene calls are TRBV18 and TRBJ2-3; TRBD1 matches at 9 bases. V gave up 3 bases and J gave up 4 bases; unmatched junction bases: 5. The CDR3 contains 15 residues. Germline V CDR1 and CDR2: KGHSH, LQKENI. This CDR3 reads CASSPRTGAADTQYF. In DNA form, the CDR3 reads TGTGCCAGCTCACCCCGGACAGGGGCCGCAGATACGCAGTATTTT. The variable domain in full, completed from reference TRBV18 and TRBJ2-3, reads NAGVMQNPRHLVRRRGQEARLRCSPMKGHSHVYWYRQLPEEGLKFMVYLQKENIIDESGMPKERFSAEFPKEGPSILRIQQVVRGDSAAYFCASSPRTGAADTQYFGPGTRLTVL.

The J gene is TRBJ1-1, the V gene TRBV3-1 (or the pseudogene TRBV3-2); 9 nucleotides align to TRBD1. This CDR3 spans 14 amino acids. The junction had 7 bases not matched to a gene; V was cut back by 6 bases and J by 5 bases. Germline V gene lookup returns CDR1 LGHDT and CDR2 YNNKEL (reference sequence). The CDR3 DNA reads as TGTGCCAGCAGTTTGACAGGGGGGGAAACTGAAGCTTTCTTT. Translated: CASSLTGGETEAFF.

This clone has a single count. The chain joins TRBV6-2 or TRBV6-3 to TRBJ1-5; D is uncertain. V lost 2 bases and J lost 5, with 4 bases in between. Germline V gene data show CDR1 as MNHEY and CDR2 as SVGEGT. This CDR3 contains 12 residues. CDR3 loop: CASSYAHQPQHF. CDR3 in DNA: TGTGCCAGCAGTTACGCCCATCAGCCCCAGCATTTT.

The gene calls are TRBV4-1 and TRBJ2-4; 16 bases are shared with TRBD2. J gave up 2 bases and V 5 bases, and 3 bases lay outside the gene matches. The CDR3 has 17 amino acids. Germline CDR1 is MGHRA and CDR2 is YSYEKL. The CDR3 region has the DNA TGCGCCAGCAGCTTGGGACTAGCGGGGGGGCCCAAAAACATTCAGTACTTC. This encodes CASSLGLAGGPKNIQYF.

This clone has a single count. This chain joins TRBV24-1 and TRBJ2-5, with a weak D call TRBD2 (6 bases). The germline gives CDR1 KGHDR, CDR2 SFDVKD. Trimming pared 4 bases from V and 2 bases from J, leaving 13 bases between. The CDR3 runs to 15 residues. This CDR3 is CATSDSGGAQETQYF. In nucleotides, the CDR3 is TGTGCCACCAGTGACTCAGGAGGGGCTCAAGAGACCCAGTACTTC.

V gene TRBV6-1 combines with J gene TRBJ2-7; D is perhaps TRBD1 (6 bases). The germline V gene encodes CDR1 MNHNS and CDR2 SASEGT. Trimming cost V 1 base and J 0 bases, with 10 bases left between them. This CDR3 region has 15 residues. The CDR3 sequence: CASSEGQGSSYEQYV. The CDR3 coding sequence is TGTGCCAGCAGTGAAGGCCAGGGGAGCTCCTACGAGCAGTACGTC.

The chain combines TRBV6-5 with TRBJ2-3; D gene uncertain. Between the trimmed V and J ends, which lost 4 bases and 1 base, there was a span of 12 bases. Germline assignment: CDR1 MNHEY and CDR2 SVGAGI. This CDR3 is built from 15 residues. CDR3 loop: CASSSLSPRTDTQYF. In DNA form, the CDR3 reads TGTGCCAGCAGTTCCCTGAGTCCGCGCACAGATACGCAGTATTTT.

This clone was seen only a few times. This chain connects TRBV5-1 to TRBJ2-7; a possible D gene is TRBD2 (7 bases). The germline V gene encodes CDR1 SGHRS and CDR2 YFSETQ. This CDR3 is built from 15 residues. The CDR3 sequence: CPWGGPRFSGCEQYV. The CDR3 DNA reads as TGCCCCTGGGGGGGGCCTAGGTTTTCAGGGTGCGAGCAGTACGTC.

The rearrangement joins TRBV6-2 or TRBV6-3 to TRBJ1-1, with 10 bases identical to TRBD1. The CDR3 contains 18 residues. Trimming took 0 bases from V and 0 from J; bases not matched to a gene: 7. Per the germline V gene, CDR1 is MNHEY and CDR2 is SVGEGT. The CDR3 sequence: CASSYSRTGGIMNTEAFF. CDR3 in DNA: TGTGCCAGCAGTTACTCTCGGACAGGGGGAATTATGAACACTGAAGCTTTCTTT.

The CDR3 DNA sequence: TGTGCCGGACGACAGGGGGGGAGTGAAAAACTGTTTTTT. Translated: CAGRQGGSEKLFF. The rearrangement links TRBV28 to TRBJ1-4; TRBD1 aligns across 9 bases. J was trimmed by 7 bases and V by 11 bases; bases with no gene match: 8. The germline V gene encodes CDR1 MDHEN and CDR2 SYDVKM. The CDR3 runs 13 residues.

The chain combines TRBV5-6 with TRBJ1-2, with D maybe TRBD1 (6 bases). V lost 3 bases and J lost 7, with 19 bases in between. CDR3 size: 15 residues. Germline values: CDR1 SGHDT, CDR2 YYEEEE. CDR3 region: CASSSRDIISSGYTF. Written as DNA, the CDR3 is TGTGCCAGCAGCTCCCGGGACATCATTTCGTCTGGCTACACCTTC.

This clone was counted only a few times. The V call is TRBV4-3, the J call TRBJ1-1, with D unclear. This CDR3 comprises 15 residues. Germline assignment: CDR1 LGHNA and CDR2 YSLEER. Trimming left V 0 bases short and J 1 base short, with 9 bases between. The CDR3 nucleotides read TGCGCCAGCAGCCAAGAGAACGGTCCGAACACTGAAGCTTTCTTT. This sequence encodes CASSQENGPNTEAFF.

The chain combines TRBV2 with TRBJ1-3, with D perhaps TRBD1 (6 bases). This CDR3 is 14 amino acids long. V was pared by 4 bases and J by 2 bases, with 9 bases between. CDR1 SNHLY and CDR2 FYNNEI come from the germline V gene. CDR3 sequence reads: CASSVGGAGNTIYF. CDR3 DNA sequence: TGTGCCAGCAGTGTGGGGGGCGCTGGAAACACCATATATTTT.

V is TRBV15 and J is TRBJ1-4, with D unresolved. The V and J ends lost 2 bases and 5 bases respectively, with 18 bases between them. Germline CDR1 reads LNHNV; CDR2 reads YYDKDF (reference sequence). The CDR3 has 17 residues. CDR3 coding DNA: TGTGCCACCAGCAGACCCAGAAAGGGTGGTGGCAATGAAAAACTGTTTTTT. Residues: CATSRPRKGGGNEKLFF.

The V and J genes are TRBV29-1 and TRBJ2-6, with a weak D call TRBD1 (5 bases). The germline CDR1 and CDR2 sequences are SQVTM and ANQGSEA. The V end lost 5 bases, the J end lost 0 bases, and 8 bases lay between the germline ends. The CDR3 has 14 amino acids. This CDR3 is CSVSDSSGANVLTF. In nucleotides, the CDR3 is TGCAGCGTTTCCGACAGCTCTGGGGCCAACGTCCTGACTTTC.

V and J are TRBV5-1 and TRBJ2-1, with 7 bases lining up with TRBD2. Germline values: CDR1 SGHRS, CDR2 YFSETQ. The CDR3 is made up of 11 amino acids. The V and J ends lost 5 bases and 11 bases, in that order; junction bases with no gene match: 4. CDR3 amino acids: CASRSAGQQFF. The CDR3 DNA is TGCGCCAGCAGGTCAGCGGGGCAGCAGTTCTTC.

V usage is TRBV23-1 and J usage is TRBJ2-1; TRBD2 agrees at 9 bases. TRBV23-1 is annotated as an ORF whose role is uncertain. The CDR3 length is 19 residues. The V and J ends lost 0 bases and 0 bases, in that order; junction bases with no gene match: 9. The CDR3 loop is CASSQSGSGGPSSYNEQFF. The CDR3 DNA reads TGCGCCAGCAGTCAATCGGGCAGCGGGGGGCCGAGCTCCTACAATGAGCAGTTCTTC.